This T cell receptor beta chain was profiled in a study of T-cell memory formation after mild COVID-19. Study results and limitations: Contracting CD4+ clones lay largely in CM and EM, with CD8+ ones residing in EMRA.

Constant-segment-primed 5'RACE gave TCR alpha and TCR beta cDNA libraries with sample barcodes and UMIs. MiXCR was run by TCRdb on the 5' RACE reads, yielding one entry per CDR3 protein. The data show 300,000 to 400,000 distinct CDR3 sequences, roughly 20% seen once. This clonotype was seen repeatedly, ten times or more. Antigen: not known. Trimming removed 5 bases from V and 2 bases from J, with 18 bases in between. CDR3 length: 16 amino acids. Germline V gives CDR1 PRHDT, CDR2 FYEKMQ (reference sequence). This TCR was recovered from an adult woman who had mild COVID-19 (a few samples of this study predate the infection). Cell type and time point are not known. V gene TRBV13 combines with J gene TRBJ2-5, with D perhaps given as TRBD1 or TRBD2 (5 bases each). Input material: PBMCs or a T cell subset sorted from them (not recorded which). The CDR3 DNA sequence: TGTGCCAGCAGCCCCCCCCGAGGGGACGAGCAAGAGACCCAGTACTTC. This gives the protein CASSPPRGDEQETQYF.